This T cell receptor (beta chain) was obtained from a study of blood T cell repertoires in COVID-19. About the study: The study drew acute and convalescent COVID-19 samples from the United States, Italy and Spain. T cells, B-cell-depleted T cells, or PBMCs provided the cDNA or gDNA that served as material.

Profiling relied on immunoSEQ multiplex PCR, and the TCRdb table lists in-frame clones only, not all of them. The top ten clones hold approximately 20% of a sample with almost 95,000 clones, around nine tenths of them seen once. From germline, CDR1 is SEHNR and CDR2 FQNEAQ (reference sequence). CDR3 length: 15 amino acids. Trimming took 1 base from V and 7 from J; bases not matched to a gene: 5. Sequencing input: peripheral blood. This clonotype originated in a woman between 55 and 75 years old with COVID-19, enrolled during active disease. V gene TRBV7-9 combines with J gene TRBJ1-4; 8 bases are a match to TRBD1. The CDR3 reads CASSLGDRTPEKLFF. The CDR3 nucleotides read TGTGCCAGCAGCTTAGGGGACAGGACACCTGAAAAACTGTTTTTT.